This TCR beta chain was documented in a study of blood T cell repertoires in COVID-19. J lost 9 bases, V lost 11 bases, and 14 bases had no gene match. This CDR3 has 13 residues. CDR1 and CDR2 from the germline V gene are MNHEY and SVGAGI. Sequenced by immunoSEQ multiplex PCR; TCRdb stores in-frame clones only, minus some. This sample has 270,000 or so clones, with around 89% found just once. This chain uses TRBV6-5 with TRBJ1-1, with 8 bases aligning to TRBD1. Sequenced material: peripheral blood. The sequence was collected from a man in his forties or fifties with acute or convalescent COVID-19. The CDR3 reads CAAWDRKSSKAFF. CDR3 in DNA: TGTGCCGCTTGGGACAGGAAATCGTCTAAAGCTTTCTTT.